This T cell receptor (beta chain) originates from a study of blood T cell repertoires in COVID-19. Study-level background: Italy, Spain and the United States were the sources of the convalescent and acute COVID-19 samples. T cells, B-cell-depleted T cells, or PBMCs provided the cDNA or gDNA that served as material.

Concerning this clone: One end of the junction varies from germline; a read error may be responsible.

Original handling: Estimates of nucleated cell counts were drawn from the amplification of reference gene primers. The data were produced by immunoSEQ multiplex PCR, yet TCRdb's version contains in-frame clones alone and is incomplete. That table gives V, J and clone size, and the DNA gave D and trimming. The profile shows approximately 60,000 clones, about 90% of them singletons. The sequencing input was peripheral blood. The receptor's source is a man aged 55 to 69 with active or convalescent COVID-19.

CDR3 loop: CASSPGGQGARDF. The CDR3 coding sequence is TGTGCCAGCAGCCCGGGGGGACAGGGGGCCCGAGACTTC. The chain joins TRBV3-1 (or the pseudogene TRBV3-2) to TRBJ2-7; 12 bases are a match to TRBD1. From germline, CDR1 is LGHDT and CDR2 YNNKEL (reference sequence). This CDR3 region has 13 residues.